The table lists the clone carrying this TCR beta chain with a few counts. What it recognizes is unknown. This specimen comes from a study of cytomegalovirus exposure and HLA in healthy donors. CDR1 and CDR2 from the germline V gene are LNHNV and YYDKDF (reference sequence). The CDR3 runs 14 residues. V was trimmed by 0 bases and J by 6 bases, leaving 12 bases between them. 60 Vbeta and 13 Jbeta primers were used in PCR. The protocol was immunoSEQ multiplex PCR, while the TCRdb copy is restricted to in-frame clones and leaves out a portion. The sample lists hundreds of thousands of clones, around 73% occurring once. Study observations and caveats: The number of N-insertions in an Asian-associated ancestry cluster was reportedly below the roughly 700-donor mean in a later analysis. Using the classifier, cytomegalovirus status was reportedly diagnosed with high specificity and sensitivity. The dataset shows that most TCR sequences were rare, while some public TCRs occurred in many donors.

The chain couples TRBV15 to TRBJ2-7, with no clear D. This receptor was taken from a male donor in good health and CMV-seronegative. The sequencing sample was made of PBMCs. In nucleotides, the CDR3 is TGTGCCACCAGCAGAGATCGTGGAGCATCCGAGCAGTACTTC. Protein product: CATSRDRGASEQYF.